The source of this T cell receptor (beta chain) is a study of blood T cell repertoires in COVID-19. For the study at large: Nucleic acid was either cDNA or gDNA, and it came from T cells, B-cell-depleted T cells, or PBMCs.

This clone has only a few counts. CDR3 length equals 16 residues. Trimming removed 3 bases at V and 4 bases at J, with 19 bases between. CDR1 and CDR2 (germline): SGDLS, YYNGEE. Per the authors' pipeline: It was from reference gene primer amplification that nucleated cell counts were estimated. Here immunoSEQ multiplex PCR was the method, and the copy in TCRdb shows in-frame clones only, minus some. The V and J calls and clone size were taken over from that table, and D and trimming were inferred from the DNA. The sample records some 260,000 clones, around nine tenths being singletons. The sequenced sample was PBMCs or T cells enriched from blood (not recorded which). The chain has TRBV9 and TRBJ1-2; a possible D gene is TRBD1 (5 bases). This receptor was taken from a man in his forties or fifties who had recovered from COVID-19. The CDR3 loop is CASSAIGGRGTYGYTF. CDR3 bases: TGTGCCAGCAGCGCCATAGGTGGCCGGGGGACCTATGGCTACACCTTC.